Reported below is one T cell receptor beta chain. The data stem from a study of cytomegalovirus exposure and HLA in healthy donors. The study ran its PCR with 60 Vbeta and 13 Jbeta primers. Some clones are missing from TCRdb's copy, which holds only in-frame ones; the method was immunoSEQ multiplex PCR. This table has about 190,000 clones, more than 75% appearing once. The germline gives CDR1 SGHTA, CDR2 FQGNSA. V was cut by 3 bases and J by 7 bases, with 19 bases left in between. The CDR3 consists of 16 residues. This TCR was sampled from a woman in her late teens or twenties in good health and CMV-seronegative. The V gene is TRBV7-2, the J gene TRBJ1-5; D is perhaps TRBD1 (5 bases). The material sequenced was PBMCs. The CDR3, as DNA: TGTGCCAGCAGCTTGGCCGGGGGAGAGGGGTACCAGCCCCAGCATTTT. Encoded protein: CASSLAGGEGYQPQHF.